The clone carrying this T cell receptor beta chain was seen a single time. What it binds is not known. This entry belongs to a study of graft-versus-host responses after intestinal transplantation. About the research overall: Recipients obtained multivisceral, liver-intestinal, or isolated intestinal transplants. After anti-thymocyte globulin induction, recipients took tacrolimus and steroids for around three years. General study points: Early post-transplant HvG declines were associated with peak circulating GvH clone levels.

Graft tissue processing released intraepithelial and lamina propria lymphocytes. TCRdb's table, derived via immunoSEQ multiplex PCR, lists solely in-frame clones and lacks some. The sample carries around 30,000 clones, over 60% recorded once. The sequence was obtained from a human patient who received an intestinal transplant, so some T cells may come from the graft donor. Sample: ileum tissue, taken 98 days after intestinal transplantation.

The CDR3 region has the DNA TGTGCTAGTGGTCCCGCTATGGGGATGAACACTGAAGCTTTCTTT. Translating it yields CASGPAMGMNTEAFF. The chain combines TRBV12-5 with TRBJ1-1; D is uncertain. With 5 bases removed from V and 0 bases from J, the gap between germline ends came to 13 bases. CDR3 length: 15 residues. Per germline, CDR1 LGHNT and CDR2 FRNRAP.